These T cell receptor beta chains were read from a single sample in a study of tumor-infiltrating lymphocytes in primary liver carcinoma. TCRdb called the multiplex PCR reads again in MiXCR, with one record for every CDR3 protein. The repertoire holds about 350,000 distinct CDR3 sequences, with 65% as singletons. Sequencing used peripheral blood. Receptors originate from a man aged 40-49 years with primary liver carcinoma and hepatitis B virus infection. Both conserved end residues are part of each CDR3. The D gene is left open where the match is weak. Rows give clone size only sometimes, using once, few, many, or a class for an expanded clone.

CDR3 length: 15; clone size: .; D gene: .; J gene: TRBJ2-3; V gene: TRBV11-2; CDR3 DNA: TGTGCCAGCATCAGCACCAGAGGTGACACAGATACGCTGTATTTT; CDR3 protein: CASISTRGDTDTLYF
CDR3 length: 12; clone size: many; D gene: .; J gene: TRBJ2-1; V gene: TRBV4-3; CDR3 DNA: TGCGCCAGCAGCCAAGAGAGGGATGAGCAGTTCTTC; CDR3 protein: CASSQERDEQFF
CDR3 length: 16; clone size: .; D gene: .; J gene: TRBJ2-5; V gene: TRBV11-2; CDR3 DNA: TGTGCCAGAAGCTCGTTCTCGCAGGAGACCCGAGAGACCCAGTACTTC; CDR3 protein: CARSSFSQETRETQYF
CDR3 length: 13; clone size: .; D gene: .; J gene: TRBJ2-7; V gene: TRBV6-2/TRBV6-3; CDR3 DNA: TGTGCCAGCACCGAGGACAGAGGTTACGAGCAGTACTTC; CDR3 protein: CASTEDRGYEQYF
CDR3 length: 13; clone size: .; D gene: TRBD2; J gene: TRBJ2-7; V gene: TRBV6-1; CDR3 DNA: TGTGCCTGTGAAGCGGGAGGGTCCTACGAGCAGTACTTC; CDR3 protein: CACEAGGSYEQYF
CDR3 length: 13; clone size: many; D gene: .; J gene: TRBJ1-2; V gene: TRBV5-5; CDR3 DNA: TGTGCCAGCAGCCGCGGGCAGAACTATGGCTACACCTTC; CDR3 protein: CASSRGQNYGYTF
CDR3 length: 15; clone size: .; D gene: .; J gene: TRBJ2-7; V gene: TRBV20-1; CDR3 DNA: TGCAGTGCTAGGCACCCCGGGACTGAGTCCTCCGAGCAGTACTTC; CDR3 protein: CSARHPGTESSEQYF
CDR3 length: 17; clone size: .; D gene: TRBD2; J gene: TRBJ2-1; V gene: TRBV29-1; CDR3 DNA: TGCAGCGTTGTAATGGGCTATGGGACTAGCGCGTCGAATGAGCAGTTCTTC; CDR3 protein: CSVVMGYGTSASNEQFF
CDR3 length: 15; clone size: many; D gene: .; J gene: TRBJ2-3; V gene: TRBV12-5; CDR3 DNA: TGTGCTAGTGGTTTGTTCGGGGGAAACACAGATACGCAGTATTTT; CDR3 protein: CASGLFGGNTDTQYF
CDR3 length: 15; clone size: many; D gene: .; J gene: TRBJ2-1; V gene: TRBV6-6; CDR3 DNA: TGTGCCAGCAGTTACCTGGCTACCAAGTACAATGAGCAGTTCTTC; CDR3 protein: CASSYLATKYNEQFF
CDR3 length: 18; clone size: .; D gene: TRBD1; J gene: TRBJ2-5; V gene: TRBV11-2; CDR3 DNA: TGTATCAGCAGCTGGACGCGCGGGACAGGGGGCGCGGGAGAGACCCAGTACTTC; CDR3 protein: CISSWTRGTGGAGETQYF
CDR3 length: 15; clone size: .; D gene: TRBD1; J gene: TRBJ2-7; V gene: TRBV11-2; CDR3 DNA: TGTGCCAGCAGCTCTAGGGGGACAGGGGCCTACGGGCAGTACTTC; CDR3 protein: CASSSRGTGAYGQYF
CDR3 length: 13; clone size: .; D gene: .; J gene: TRBJ2-7; V gene: TRBV30; CDR3 DNA: TGTGCCCGTACTGACAGAAACTCCTACGAGCAGTACTTC; CDR3 protein: CARTDRNSYEQYF
CDR3 length: 14; clone size: few; D gene: TRBD1; J gene: TRBJ2-7; V gene: TRBV10-3; CDR3 DNA: TGTGCCATCAGAGGACAGGGCGAGGGTTGGGAGCAGTACTTC; CDR3 protein: CAIRGQGEGWEQYF